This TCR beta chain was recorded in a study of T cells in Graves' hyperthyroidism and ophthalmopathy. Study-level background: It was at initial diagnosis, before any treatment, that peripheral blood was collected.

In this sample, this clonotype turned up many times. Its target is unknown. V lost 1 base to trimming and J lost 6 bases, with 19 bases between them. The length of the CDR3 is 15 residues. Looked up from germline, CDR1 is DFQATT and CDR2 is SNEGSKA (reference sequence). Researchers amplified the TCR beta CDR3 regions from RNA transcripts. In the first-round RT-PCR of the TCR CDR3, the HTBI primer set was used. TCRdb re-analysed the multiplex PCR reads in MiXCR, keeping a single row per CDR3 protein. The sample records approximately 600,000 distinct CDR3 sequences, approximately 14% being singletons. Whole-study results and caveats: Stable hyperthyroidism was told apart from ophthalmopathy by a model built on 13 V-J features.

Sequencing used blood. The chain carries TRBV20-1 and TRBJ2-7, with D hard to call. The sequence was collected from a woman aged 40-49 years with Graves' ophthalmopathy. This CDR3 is CSARVRVRGIGEQYF. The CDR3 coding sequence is TGCAGTGCTAGAGTACGGGTCCGAGGTATAGGCGAGCAGTACTTC.